The 22 T cell receptor beta chains below were found in one sample sequenced in a study of blood T cell repertoires in COVID-19. This table comes from immunoSEQ multiplex PCR, and its TCRdb copy is limited to in-frame clones, with some not included. In the table there are 20,000 or so clones, approximately 89% of which are singletons. The material sequenced was peripheral blood. The source is a human donor in a cohort sampled during active COVID-19.

V gene TRBV15 combines with J gene TRBJ2-4, with TRBD2 identical over 11 bases. The germline CDR1 and CDR2 sequences are LNHNV and YYDKDF (reference sequence). The CDR3 has 18 residues. The V gene end was trimmed by 0 bases and the J gene end by 7 bases; junction bases not matched to a gene: 11. The CDR3 loop is CATSRERTSGFGGNIQYF. The CDR3 DNA reads as TGTGCCACCAGCAGAGAAAGGACTAGCGGGTTCGGGGGGAACATTCAGTACTTC.

The chain combines TRBV27 with TRBJ2-2; TRBD1 is a possible D gene (6 bases). Germline V gene data show CDR1 as MNHEY and CDR2 as SMNVEV (reference sequence). Between the trimmed V and J ends, which lost 7 bases and 2 bases, there was a span of 20 bases. The CDR3 extends over 17 amino acids. CDR3 in DNA: TGTGCCAGCATTCTTCTCTTTGGGACAATCAACACCGGGGAGCTGTTTTTT. It yields the protein CASILLFGTINTGELFF.

V and J are TRBV5-1 and TRBJ2-1; D is uncertain. The CDR3 has 14 residues. Germline CDR1 SGHRS, CDR2 YFSETQ. With 7 bases removed from V and 3 bases from J, the gap between germline ends came to 14 bases. CDR3 protein: CASFLQPFYNEQFF. CDR3 coding DNA: TGCGCCAGCTTTTTACAGCCCTTCTACAATGAGCAGTTCTTC.

V and J are TRBV3-1 (or the pseudogene TRBV3-2) and TRBJ1-5; D is ambiguous. The V gene lost 4 bases and the J gene lost 3 bases, with 4 bases spanning the gap. The CDR3 consists of 12 residues. From germline, CDR1 is LGHDT and CDR2 YNNKEL (reference sequence). CDR3 protein: CASSPFNQPQHF. The CDR3 DNA is TGTGCCAGCAGCCCTTTCAATCAGCCCCAGCATTTT.

This chain connects TRBV28 to TRBJ1-4; 8 nucleotides match TRBD1. Germline CDR1 reads MDHEN; CDR2 reads SYDVKM. Trimming cost V 2 bases and J 3 bases; bases outside gene matches: 2. This CDR3 has 15 amino acids. The DNA of the CDR3 is TGTGCCAGCAGTTTACAGGGGGCGCCTAATGAAAAACTGTTTTTT. It is translated as CASSLQGAPNEKLFF.

The gene calls are TRBV6-1 and TRBJ2-7; TRBD2 agrees at 9 bases. Germline lookup yields CDR1 MNHNS and CDR2 SASEGT. Trimming took 7 bases from V and 4 from J; bases not matched to a gene: 11. The CDR3 has 15 residues. In nucleotides, the CDR3 is TGTGCCAGCAAAGAAAGGCGGGAGGGGAGGTACGAGCAGTACTTC. It codes for CASKERREGRYEQYF.

This clone was found a few times. The chain uses TRBV3-1 (or the pseudogene TRBV3-2) and TRBJ2-7; TRBD2 is a possible D gene (5 bases). With 1 base removed from V and 6 bases from J, the gap between germline ends came to 16 bases. CDR1 is LGHDT and CDR2 is YNNKEL in the germline V gene (reference sequence). CDR3 size: 15 residues. The CDR3 sequence: CASSQGTRARGEQYF. The CDR3 nucleotides read TGTGCCAGCAGCCAAGGAACCAGAGCCCGGGGCGAGCAGTACTTC.

This clone was observed a few times. The gene calls are TRBV28 and TRBJ1-5, with 7 bases fitting TRBD1. Germline CDR1 MDHEN, CDR2 SYDVKM. J lost 6 bases, V lost 3 bases, and 11 bases had no gene match. This CDR3 is built from 16 residues. CDR3 bases: TGTGCCAGCAGTTTCCCGAGTGACAGGGAGCTTCAGCCCCAGCATTTT. Protein sequence: CASSFPSDRELQPQHF.

The chain combines TRBV6-5 with TRBJ1-2; D call uncertain. Germline-derived CDR1 and CDR2 are MNHEY and SVGAGI. The ends were cut back, 0 bases at V and 6 bases at J, with 5 bases in the middle. This CDR3 has 12 amino acids. CDR3 DNA: TGTGCCAGCAGTTACTCCCGGGATGGCTACACCTTC. Amino acids: CASSYSRDGYTF.

The chain employs TRBV5-1 and TRBJ2-3, with 8 bases aligning to TRBD2. The CDR3 loop spans 14 amino acids. Looked up from germline, CDR1 is SGHRS and CDR2 is YFSETQ. V was pared by 1 base and J by 5 bases, with 3 bases of the junction left unmatched. CDR3 DNA sequence: TGCGCCAGCAGCTTGACTAGCGGAGGAGATACGCAGTATTTT. It specifies CASSLTSGGDTQYF.

The genes are TRBV6-5 and TRBJ2-3; D perhaps matches TRBD2 (6 bases). This CDR3 has 14 amino acids. Between the trimmed V and J ends, which lost 8 bases and 4 bases, there was a span of 16 bases. Germline V gene data show CDR1 as MNHEY and CDR2 as SVGAGI. CDR3 DNA sequence: TGTGCCAGCTGTCCCGGGAGCGTCCCAGATACGCAGTATTTT. Translating it yields CASCPGSVPDTQYF.

V usage is TRBV6-5 and J usage is TRBJ1-2; 7 positions agree with TRBD1. V dropped 8 bases and J dropped 8; count of bases not matched to a gene: 8. Per germline, CDR1 MNHEY and CDR2 SVGAGI. This CDR3 has 12 residues. CDR3 in amino acids: CASGQGVSGYTF. CDR3 bases: TGTGCCAGCGGGCAGGGGGTCTCGGGCTACACCTTC.

CDR3 amino acids: CASSKERGTEYNEQFF. CDR3 nucleotides: TGTGCCAGCAGCAAAGAACGGGGGACCGAATACAATGAGCAGTTCTTC. The V and J genes are TRBV21-1 and TRBJ2-1; the table assigns TRBD2, which was not confirmed against the DNA. TRBV21-1 is recorded as a pseudogene. The CDR3 totals 16 residues.

The count of this clone is one. This chain links TRBV15 with TRBJ2-5, with 8 bases matching TRBD2. CDR3 length equals 18 residues. CDR1 is LNHNV, CDR2 YYDKDF, per germline (reference sequence). V shed 3 bases and J 4 bases; nucleotides not matched to a gene: 16. The chain's CDR3 is CATSRGKQAGVGRETQYF. The CDR3 DNA reads TGTGCCACCAGCAGGGGGAAGCAAGCGGGAGTAGGTAGAGAGACCCAGTACTTC.

The V call is TRBV4-1, the J call TRBJ2-7, with TRBD2 identical over 14 bases. The CDR3 is 17 amino acids. The trim removed 1 base at V and 5 bases at J, leaving 7 bases unmatched. Germline-derived CDR1 and CDR2 are MGHRA and YSYEKL. The CDR3 DNA reads as TGCGCCAGCAGCCAAGGGACAGGGACTAGCGGGAGAGACGAGCAGTACTTC. Translating it yields CASSQGTGTSGRDEQYF.

This chain uses TRBV21-1 with TRBJ2-7; the table's D call, TRBD2, was not checked against the DNA. TRBV21-1 is deemed a pseudogene. CDR3 length equals 8 residues. The CDR3 coding sequence is TGTGCCAGCAACTCGAAGTACTTC. Protein sequence: CASNSKYF.

The J gene is TRBJ1-1, the V gene TRBV7-9, with D perhaps TRBD1 (6 bases). V dropped 6 bases and J dropped 1 base, with 18 bases sitting between them. This CDR3 has 16 residues. Looked up from germline, CDR1 is SEHNR and CDR2 is FQNEAQ (reference sequence). The CDR3 is CASSPDRPGRNTEAFF. The CDR3 DNA reads as TGTGCCAGCAGTCCAGACAGGCCTGGGAGGAACACTGAAGCTTTCTTT.

The rearrangement uses TRBV5-6 and TRBJ1-2, with 7 bases aligning to TRBD1. With V trimmed by 4 bases and J by 7 bases, 13 bases remained unmatched. This CDR3 spans 15 amino acids. CDR1 is SGHDT, CDR2 YYEEEE, per germline. DNA of the CDR3: TGTGCCAGCAGCAAAGCAGGACAGGCAGAAAGTGGCTACACCTTC. Residues: CASSKAGQAESGYTF.

This chain connects TRBV11-1 to TRBJ2-3; TRBD2 aligns across 7 bases. Per germline, CDR1 SGHAT and CDR2 FQDESV (reference sequence). The CDR3 length is 15 residues. With V trimmed by 2 bases and J by 4 bases, 6 bases remained unmatched. DNA for the CDR3: TGTGCCAGCAGCTTAATGACTAGCTTGGCAGATACGCAGTATTTT. Translating gives CASSLMTSLADTQYF.

This sequence joins TRBV7-8 and TRBJ1-6, with D unclear. The length of the CDR3 is 13 residues. Germline V CDR1 and CDR2: SGHVS, FQNEAQ. V was cut by 1 base and J by 8 bases, with 6 bases left in between. The CDR3 nucleotides are TGTGCCAGCAGCTTAGTGGCAGATTCACCCCTCCACTTT. Protein sequence: CASSLVADSPLHF.

The chain couples TRBV5-4 to TRBJ1-2; 7 bases are a match to TRBD1. The CDR3 extends over 16 amino acids. The trim removed 4 bases at V and 3 bases at J, leaving 12 bases unmatched. Germline V lookup: CDR1 SGHNT, CDR2 YYREEE (reference sequence). This CDR3 is CASSQQDRHKYYGYTF. For the CDR3, the DNA is TGTGCCAGCAGCCAACAGGACAGGCATAAGTACTATGGCTACACCTTC.

The chain couples TRBV7-9 to TRBJ2-5; no clear D gene. The CDR3 spans 16 residues. The germline CDR1 and CDR2 sequences are SEHNR and FQNEAQ (reference sequence). Trimming took 1 base from V and 0 from J, leaving 12 bases between them. The CDR3 DNA reads TGTGCCAGCAGCTTAGTTTGGCAGATGTACCAAGAGACCCAGTACTTC. Protein sequence: CASSLVWQMYQETQYF. Full variable domain (outside the CDR3, taken from reference TRBV7-9 and TRBJ2-5): DTGVSQNPRHKITKRGQNVTFRCDPISEHNRLYWYRQTLGQGPEFLTYFQNEAQLEKSRLLSDRFSAERPKGSFSTLEIQRTEQGDSAMYLCASSLVWQMYQETQYFGPGTRLLVL.